This TCR beta chain was observed in a study of technical replicates of blood from a handful of donors. Profiling relied on immunoSEQ multiplex PCR, and the TCRdb table lists in-frame clones only, not all of them. The top ten clones hold about 3.7% of a sample with some 49,000 clones, 92% of them seen once. The CDR3 consists of 15 residues. With V trimmed by 6 bases and J by 7 bases, 8 bases remained unmatched. Germline lookup yields CDR1 LNHDA and CDR2 SQIVND (reference sequence). The TCR comes from a human donor in good health. Some clones in this sample may be carry-over from other donors' samples. The rearrangement uses TRBV19 and TRBJ1-6; 8 bases line up with TRBD1. Sequencing input: PBMCs. The CDR3 DNA is TGTGCCAGTAGGTGGACAGGGTCCCGAAATTCACCCCTCCACTTT. This gives the protein CASRWTGSRNSPLHF.